This is a list of T cell receptor beta chains from one sample in a study of T-cell memory formation after mild COVID-19. MiXCR, applied by TCRdb to the 5' RACE reads, yields one record per CDR3 protein. The repertoire includes a few hundred thousand distinct CDR3 sequences, under 25% of them detected once, and around an eighth sits in the top ten. The sequenced material came from PBMCs or a T cell subset sorted from them (not recorded which). All receptors come from an adult woman who had mild COVID-19 (a few samples of this study predate the infection). Cell type and time point are not known. CDR3s include the opening cysteine and the closing phenylalanine or tryptophan.

v_gene	j_gene	CDR3aa
TRBV7-6	TRBJ2-1	CASGGEGRSYNEQFF
TRBV5-5	TRBJ2-1	CASSLGGASTNEQFF
TRBV6-5	TRBJ1-1	CASSYSGQGTRNTEAFF
TRBV6-6	TRBJ2-6	CASTQGGAGANVLTF
TRBV4-1	TRBJ1-1	CASSLERETEAFF
TRBV4-2	TRBJ1-1	CASSQERGNQAFF
TRBV4-1	TRBJ2-1	CASSQDLQEYNEQFF
TRBV20-1	TRBJ2-1	CSARGASGTNEQFF
TRBV12-3/TRBV12-4	TRBJ1-1	CASSRGTGSTEAFF
TRBV5-4	TRBJ1-1	CASSSGGRTEAFF
TRBV5-1	TRBJ2-5	CASSSSRTTNQETQYF
TRBV7-9	TRBJ2-1	CASSLLAVAEAYNEQFF
TRBV25-1	TRBJ1-2	CASSEIRASYGYTF
TRBV7-2	TRBJ2-3	CASSPTTSTDTQYF
TRBV18	TRBJ1-5	CASSRGWDQPQHF
TRBV6-6	TRBJ2-7	CASSPRGRKSYEQYF
TRBV9	TRBJ2-7	CASSISSDSYEQYF
TRBV7-8	TRBJ2-1	CASSPRRGSYNEQFF
TRBV20-1	TRBJ2-5	CSARLGTFLEETQYF
TRBV18	TRBJ2-7	CASSRSGTGGAYEQYF
TRBV11-3	TRBJ2-1	CASSTQASNYNEQFF
TRBV28	TRBJ2-7	CASGGRSSYEQYF
TRBV10-3	TRBJ2-7	CAIGPGTLSYEQYF
TRBV12-3/TRBV12-4	TRBJ2-1	CASSFFPGGQGNEQFF
TRBV5-1	TRBJ2-5	CASSFQGGETQYF
TRBV2	TRBJ2-7	CASRDIGGDDEQYF
TRBV5-4	TRBJ2-7	CASSPVGGGSNYEQYF
TRBV12-5	TRBJ2-1	CASGERDRYNEQFF
TRBV30	TRBJ1-1	CAWSAGVTEAFF
TRBV6-4	TRBJ2-1	CASSAQGPYNEQFF
TRBV30	TRBJ1-5	CAWSGVGKSNQPQHF
TRBV9	TRBJ2-5	CASSVEDQWGETQYF
TRBV15	TRBJ2-5	CATSRARTSETQYF
TRBV7-2	TRBJ2-1	CASSFGGYNEQFF
TRBV11-3	TRBJ2-7	CASSLDPPGTGVFYEQYF
TRBV7-2	TRBJ2-1	CASRPASNEQFF
TRBV20-1	TRBJ2-3	CSPDRAGTDTQYF
TRBV24-1	TRBJ2-1	CAKTGQRIYNEQFF
TRBV24-1	TRBJ2-7	CATSDPRTSGMYEQYF
TRBV10-3	TRBJ2-7	CAISDLGGFYGEQYF
TRBV7-2	TRBJ2-1	CASSSQAGVGYNEQFF
TRBV7-9	TRBJ2-3	CASTLSHRGEPDTQYF
TRBV12-3/TRBV12-4	TRBJ2-1	CASTRRALINEQFF
TRBV6-5	TRBJ1-5	CASRPHHNQPQHF
TRBV24-1	TRBJ2-1	CATSDPSWGGGNEQFF